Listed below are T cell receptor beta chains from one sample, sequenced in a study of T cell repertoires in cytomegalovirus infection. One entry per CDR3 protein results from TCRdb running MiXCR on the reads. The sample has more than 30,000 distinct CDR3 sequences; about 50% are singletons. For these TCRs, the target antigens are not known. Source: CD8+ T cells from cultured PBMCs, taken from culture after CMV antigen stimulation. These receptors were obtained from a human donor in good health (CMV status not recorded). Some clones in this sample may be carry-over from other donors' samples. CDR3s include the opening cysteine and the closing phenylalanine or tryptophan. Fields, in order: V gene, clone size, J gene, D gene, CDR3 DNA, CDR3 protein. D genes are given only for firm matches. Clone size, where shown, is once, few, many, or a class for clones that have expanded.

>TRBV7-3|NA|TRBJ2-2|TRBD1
TGTGCCAGCAGCCCTTCCCGGACAGGAGACACCGGGGAGCTGTTTTTT
CASSPSRTGDTGELFF
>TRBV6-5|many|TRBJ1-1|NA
TGTGCCAGCAGTTCGCACCGGACAGAGAACACTGAAGCTTTCTTT
CASSSHRTENTEAFF
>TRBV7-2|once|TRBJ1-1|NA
TGTGCCAGCAGCTTAGCCGAAGGATCTGAAGCTTTCTTT
CASSLAEGSEAFF
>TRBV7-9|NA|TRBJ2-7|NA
TGTGCCAGCAGCTTAATCGAAGGCCAGTCGGCCTTCCCTTGGGAGCAGTACTTC
CASSLIEGQSAFPWEQYF
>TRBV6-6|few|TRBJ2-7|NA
TGTGCCAGCAGTTACTCGACGCACCCAAGAGTGGCGACGAGCGGGTTTTACGAGCAGTACTTC
CASSYSTHPRVATSGFYEQYF
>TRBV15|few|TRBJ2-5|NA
TGTGCCAGTACGGAAGGGGACGGTACGACCCAGTACTTC
CASTEGDGTTQYF
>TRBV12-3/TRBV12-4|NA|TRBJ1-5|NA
TGTGCCAGCAGTTTCCAGGGGAGTACGGATCAGCCCCAGCATTTT
CASSFQGSTDQPQHF
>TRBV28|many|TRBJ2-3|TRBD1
TGTGCCAGCAGTTTACCCGGGACAGGGCACACAGATACGCAGTATTTT
CASSLPGTGHTDTQYF
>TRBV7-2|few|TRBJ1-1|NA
TGTGCCAGCAGCGCACTCTCAAGGAACACTGAAGCTTTCTTT
CASSALSRNTEAFF
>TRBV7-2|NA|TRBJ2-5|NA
TGTGCCAGCAGGACTGGGACAACCCAGTACTTC
CASRTGTTQYF
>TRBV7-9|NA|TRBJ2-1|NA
TGTGCCCGCAGCTTGTTGGGCATATCCACCTCCAATGAGCAGTTCTTC
CARSLLGISTSNEQFF
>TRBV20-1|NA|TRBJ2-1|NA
TGCAGTCCTAGGCGGGGACGTTATGTCTACAATGAGCAGTTCTTC
CSPRRGRYVYNEQFF
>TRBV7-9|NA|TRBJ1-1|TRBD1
TGTGCCAGCAGCTCTGGACAGGGTGAAGCTTTCTTT
CASSSGQGEAFF
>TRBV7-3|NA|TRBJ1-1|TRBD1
TGTGCCAGCAGCTCGCAGGGGGGAGGCACTGAAGCTTTCTTT
CASSSQGGGTEAFF
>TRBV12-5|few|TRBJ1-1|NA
TGTGCTAGTGGTTTGTATTTGGGAGACACTGAAGCTTTCTTT
CASGLYLGDTEAFF
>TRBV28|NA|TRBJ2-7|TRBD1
TGTGCCAGTGGGTGGGCAGGGGGAACCTACGAGCAGTACTTC
CASGWAGGTYEQYF
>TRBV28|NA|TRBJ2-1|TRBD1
TGTGCCAGCAGTTTATTGGGACAGGAAGGGGCCGATGAGCAGTTCTTC
CASSLLGQEGADEQFF
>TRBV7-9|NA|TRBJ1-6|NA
TGTGCCAGCAGCTTACGCCCAGGGGAGTTTTCACCCCTCCACTTT
CASSLRPGEFSPLHF
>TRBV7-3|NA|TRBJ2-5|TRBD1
TGTGCCAGCGGCCCGACAGGGGGCTTCGGAGAGACCCAGTACTTC
CASGPTGGFGETQYF
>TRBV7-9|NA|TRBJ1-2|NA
TGTGCCAGCAGCTTATCAAGTAATGGCTACACCTTC
CASSLSSNGYTF
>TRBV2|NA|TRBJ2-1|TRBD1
TGTGCCAGCAGCAACATTGGACAGGGGGCTTACAATGAGCAGTTCTTC
CASSNIGQGAYNEQFF
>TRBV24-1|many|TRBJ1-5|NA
TGTGCCACCAGTGCCCCAGGGTCCAATCAGCCCCAGCATTTT
CATSAPGSNQPQHF
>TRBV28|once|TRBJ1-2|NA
TGTGCCAGCAGTTTGAGAGCAGCTAACTATGGCTACACCTTC
CASSLRAANYGYTF
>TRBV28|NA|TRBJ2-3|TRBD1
TGTGCCAGCAGTGCTTCACAGGGGGGCACAGATACGCAGTATTTT
CASSASQGGTDTQYF
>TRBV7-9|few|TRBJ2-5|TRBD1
TGTGCCAGCACCAACGCCGGGACAGCCCAAGAGACCCAGTACTTC
CASTNAGTAQETQYF
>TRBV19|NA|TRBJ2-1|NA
TGTGCCAGTAGTATGACGGCTATGTCCTACAATGAGCAGTTCTTC
CASSMTAMSYNEQFF
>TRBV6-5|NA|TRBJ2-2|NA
TGTGCCAGCAGTTACGCGACAGGACCTCGGGCCGGGGAGCTGTTTTTT
CASSYATGPRAGELFF
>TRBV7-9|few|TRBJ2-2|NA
TGTGCCACCCCCGGTCTAGGGATCGCGAACACCGGGGAGCTGTTTTTT
CATPGLGIANTGELFF
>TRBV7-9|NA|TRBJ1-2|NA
TGTGCCAGCAGCTTCAACGGACGTCGAGCAAACTATGGCTACACCTTC
CASSFNGRRANYGYTF
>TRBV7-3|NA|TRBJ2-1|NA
TGTGCCAGCAGCTTAGGGGGGGGCGTTAACAATGAGCAGTTCTTC
CASSLGGGVNNEQFF
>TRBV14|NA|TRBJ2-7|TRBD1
TGTGCCAGCAGCCAACCAGCCGGGACAGAAGTTTACGAGCAGTACTTC
CASSQPAGTEVYEQYF
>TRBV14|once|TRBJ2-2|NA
TGTGCCAGCAGCCCTACCCGTCCCGGGGAGCTGTTTTTT
CASSPTRPGELFF
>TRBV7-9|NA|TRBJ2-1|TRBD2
TGTGCCAGCAGCCCACACCTGCGGGAGGGCCGCAATGAGCAGTTCTTC
CASSPHLREGRNEQFF
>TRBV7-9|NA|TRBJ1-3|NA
TGTGCCAGCAGCGAGCCGGGGCTCTCTGGAAACACCATATATTTT
CASSEPGLSGNTIYF
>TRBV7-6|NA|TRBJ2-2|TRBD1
TGTGCTAGCAGCTTAGCTCCGGGACAGGGGTACACCGGGGAGCTGTTTTTT
CASSLAPGQGYTGELFF
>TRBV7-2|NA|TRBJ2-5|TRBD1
TGTGCCAGCAGCTCGGGACAGGGGCCCCAAGAGACCCAGTACTTC
CASSSGQGPQETQYF
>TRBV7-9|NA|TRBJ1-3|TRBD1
TGTGCCAGCAGCTCGCGGACAGGGGTAGGAAACACCATATATTTT
CASSSRTGVGNTIYF
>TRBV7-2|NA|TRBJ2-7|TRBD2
TGTGCCAGCACCCTGACTAGCGGGAGCTCATCCTACGAGCAGTACTTC
CASTLTSGSSSYEQYF
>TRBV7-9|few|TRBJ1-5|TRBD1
TGTGCCAGCAGCCCGTCGACAGGGGACCGTCCTTATAGCAATCAGCCCCAGCATTTT
CASSPSTGDRPYSNQPQHF
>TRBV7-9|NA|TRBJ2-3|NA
TGTGCCAGCAGCTCCCGGACAGTTAGCACAGATACGCAGTATTTT
CASSSRTVSTDTQYF
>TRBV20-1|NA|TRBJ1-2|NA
TGCAGTGCTAGAGAAGGACAGACCTACTATGGCTACACCTTC
CSAREGQTYYGYTF
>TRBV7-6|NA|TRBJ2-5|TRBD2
TGTGCCAGCAGCTTACTAGCGGGGGGCCTGGAAGCGTACCAAGAGACCCAGTACTTC
CASSLLAGGLEAYQETQYF
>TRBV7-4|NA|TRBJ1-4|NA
TGTGCCAGCAGCTTTTTACAGACTAATGAAAAACTGTTTTTT
CASSFLQTNEKLFF
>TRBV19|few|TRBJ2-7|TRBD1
TGTGCCAGTAGTTCACAGGGGCCGGGCTACGAGCAGTACTTC
CASSSQGPGYEQYF
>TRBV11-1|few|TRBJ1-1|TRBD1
TGTGCCAGCAGCTTCGGGACAGGGTCTAACACTGAAGCTTTCTTT
CASSFGTGSNTEAFF
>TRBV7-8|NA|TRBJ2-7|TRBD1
TGTGCCAGCAGCACCGGGACAGGGACCTACGAGCAGTACTTC
CASSTGTGTYEQYF
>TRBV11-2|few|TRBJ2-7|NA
TGTGCCAGCAGCTTGTATCGCGGTTCCTACGAGCAGTACTTC
CASSLYRGSYEQYF
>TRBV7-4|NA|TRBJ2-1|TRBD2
TGTGCCAGCAGTCCGACGGGACTAGCGGGACCGAGGAGCTCCTACAATGAGCAGTTCTTC
CASSPTGLAGPRSSYNEQFF
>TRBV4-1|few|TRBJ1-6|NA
TGCGCCAGCAGCCCGGCCGGGGGGCGGAATTCACCCCTCCACTTT
CASSPAGGRNSPLHF
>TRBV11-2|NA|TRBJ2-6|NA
TGTGCCAGCAGCTTAGAGGCCGACATTTGGGTCAACGTCCTGACTTTC
CASSLEADIWVNVLTF
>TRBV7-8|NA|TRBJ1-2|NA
TGTGCCAGCAGCCCAGAGGGGATAAACTATGGCTACACCTTC
CASSPEGINYGYTF